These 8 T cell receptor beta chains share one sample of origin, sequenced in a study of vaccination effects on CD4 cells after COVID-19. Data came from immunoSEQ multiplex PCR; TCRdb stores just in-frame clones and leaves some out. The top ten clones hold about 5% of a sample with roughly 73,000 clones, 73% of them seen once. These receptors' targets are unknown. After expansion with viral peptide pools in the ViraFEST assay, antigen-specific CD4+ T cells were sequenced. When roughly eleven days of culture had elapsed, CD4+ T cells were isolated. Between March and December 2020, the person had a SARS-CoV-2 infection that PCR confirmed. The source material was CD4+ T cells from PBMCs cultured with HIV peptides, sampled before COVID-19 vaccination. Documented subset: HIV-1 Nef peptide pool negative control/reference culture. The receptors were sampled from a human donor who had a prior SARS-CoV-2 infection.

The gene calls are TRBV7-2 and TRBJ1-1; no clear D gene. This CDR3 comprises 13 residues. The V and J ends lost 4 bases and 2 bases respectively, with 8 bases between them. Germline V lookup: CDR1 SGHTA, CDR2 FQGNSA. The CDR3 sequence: CASSSDPNTEAFF. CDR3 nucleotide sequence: TGTGCCAGCAGCTCGGACCCCAACACTGAAGCTTTCTTT.

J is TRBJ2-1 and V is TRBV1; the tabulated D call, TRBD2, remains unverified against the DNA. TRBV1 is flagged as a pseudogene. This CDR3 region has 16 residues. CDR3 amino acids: CTSSQERLASYNEQFF. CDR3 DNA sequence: TGCACCAGCAGCCAAGAGAGACTAGCGAGCTACAATGAGCAGTTCTTC.

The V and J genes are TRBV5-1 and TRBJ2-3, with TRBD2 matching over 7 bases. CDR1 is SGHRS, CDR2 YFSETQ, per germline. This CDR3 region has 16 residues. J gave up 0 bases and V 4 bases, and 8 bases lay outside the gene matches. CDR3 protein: CASSETLAASTDTQYF. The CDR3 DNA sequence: TGCGCCAGCAGCGAAACCCTAGCGGCTAGCACAGATACGCAGTATTTT. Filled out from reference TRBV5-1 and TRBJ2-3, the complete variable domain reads KAGVTQTPRYLIKTRGQQVTLSCSPISGHRSVSWYQQTPGQGLQFLFEYFSETQRNKGNFPGRFSGRQFSNSRSEMNVSTLELGDSALYLCASSETLAASTDTQYFGPGTRLTVL.

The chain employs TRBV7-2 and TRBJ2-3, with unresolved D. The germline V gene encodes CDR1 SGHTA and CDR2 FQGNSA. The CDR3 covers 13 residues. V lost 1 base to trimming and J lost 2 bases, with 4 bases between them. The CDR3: CASSLEATDTQYF. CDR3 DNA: TGTGCCAGCAGCTTAGAGGCCACAGATACGCAGTATTTT.

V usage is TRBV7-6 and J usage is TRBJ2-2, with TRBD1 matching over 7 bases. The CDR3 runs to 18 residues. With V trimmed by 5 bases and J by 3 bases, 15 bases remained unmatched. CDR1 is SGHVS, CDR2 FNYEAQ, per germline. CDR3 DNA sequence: TGTGCCAGCAGCGCACTGGGACAGCCCCGCGTGCACACCGGGGAGCTGTTTTTT. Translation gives CASSALGQPRVHTGELFF.

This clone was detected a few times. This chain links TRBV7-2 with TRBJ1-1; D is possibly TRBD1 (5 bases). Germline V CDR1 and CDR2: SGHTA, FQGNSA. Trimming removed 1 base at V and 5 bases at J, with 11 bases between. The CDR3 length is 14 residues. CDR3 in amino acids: CASSLVGRETEAFF. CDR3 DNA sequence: TGTGCCAGCAGCTTAGTAGGCAGGGAAACTGAAGCTTTCTTT.

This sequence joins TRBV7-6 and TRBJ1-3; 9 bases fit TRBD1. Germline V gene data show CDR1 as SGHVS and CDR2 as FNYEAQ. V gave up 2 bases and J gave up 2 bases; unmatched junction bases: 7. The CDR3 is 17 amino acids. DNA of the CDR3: TGTGCCAGCAGCTTATTTGAACAGGGGGCTGCTGGAAACACCATATATTTT. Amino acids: CASSLFEQGAAGNTIYF.

The CDR3 DNA reads TGTGCCAGCGGGCATAGCACAGATACGCAGTATTTT. Its protein is CASGHSTDTQYF. The J gene is TRBJ2-3, the V gene TRBV6-5; unclear D gene. V lost 8 bases and J 0 bases, leaving 6 bases between the germline ends. Per the germline V gene, CDR1 is MNHEY and CDR2 is SVGAGI. The CDR3 length is 12 residues.